The 23 T cell receptor beta chains listed next were all sequenced from one sample in a study of TET2 disruption in CD19-targeted CAR T cells. Noted treatment: autologous CTL019 cells: CD19 CAR with 4-1BB and CD3 zeta domains. Libraries were prepared by immunoSEQ multiplex PCR; TCRdb keeps only in-frame clonotypes and omits some of them. The sample has about 2,000 clones, and its top ten clones hold around 16%. No cognate antigen is known for these TCRs. The specimen comprised CD8+ T cells sorted from cultured blood T cells, sampled for CD19 CAR T cell therapy. The receptors stem from a man in his sixties or seventies with chronic lymphocytic leukemia.

As regards this clone: One end of the junction is discordant with germline, which a read error may explain. The read halts 3 residues ahead of the CDR3 end, with the missing end drawn from the germline J gene. The chain is built from TRBV7-9 and TRBJ1-2; D is ambiguous. Germline CDR1 SEHNR, CDR2 FQNEAQ (reference sequence). This CDR3 has 14 residues. The CDR3 reads CSSSLAGSYNEYTF. CDR3 bases read: TGTTCCAGCAGCTTAGCGGGTAGCTACAATGAA. Combining the CDR3 with reference TRBV7-9 and TRBJ1-2 gives the whole variable domain DTGVSQNPRHKITKRGQNVTFRCDPISEHNRLYWYRQTLGQGPEFLTYFQNEAQLEKSRLLSDRFSAERPKGSFSTLEIQRTEQGDSAMYLCSSSLAGSYNEYTFGSGTRLTVV.

Concerning this clone itself: An end of the junction does not agree with germline; a read error may underlie this. Other DNA sequences in the sample encode the same CDR3. The sequenced part of the CDR3 DNA is TGTGCCAGCACCAGACCACAGGGGGATGGAAACACT. It specifies CASTRPQGDGNT. The complete CDR3 protein is CASTRPQGDGNTIYF. V and J are TRBV28 and TRBJ1-3, with 8 bases matching TRBD1. The sequenced fragment ends 3 residues before the CDR3 boundary, so the rest is inferred from the germline J gene. This CDR3 is 15 amino acids long. CDR1 is MDHEN and CDR2 is SYDVKM in the germline V gene.

CDR3 DNA (partial): TGTGCCAGCAGTAAACAGGGGACTCTCTCTGGGGCCAACGTC. Translated, it gives CASSKQGTLSGANV. The full CDR3 is CASSKQGTLSGANVLTF. The gene calls are TRBV27 and TRBJ2-6, with D maybe TRBD1 (7 bases). The CDR3 is cut off 3 residues early in the read; its end comes from the germline J gene. Germline lookup yields CDR1 MNHEY and CDR2 SMNVEV (reference sequence). V shed 5 bases and J shed 0 bases, with 14 bases lying between them. The CDR3 is made up of 17 amino acids.

As regards this clone: The CDR3 goes on 3 residues after the read ends, and that part is filled in from the germline J gene. V is TRBV20-1 and J is TRBJ2-3; TRBD2 agrees at 9 bases. This CDR3 is built from 17 residues. The germline V gene encodes CDR1 DFQATT and CDR2 SNEGSKA (reference sequence). The CDR3 is CSARDVNSGGGGETQYF. Incomplete CDR3 DNA: TGCAGTGCTAGAGATGTTAATAGCGGGGGTGGAGGAGAGACG.

This clone ranks as medium-sized in terms of frequency. The read stops 3 residues short of the end of the CDR3; the missing end is completed from the germline J gene. The V gene is TRBV5-1, the J gene TRBJ1-2, with 7 bases aligning to TRBD1. The junction had 8 bases not matched to a gene; V was cut back by 0 bases and J by 6 bases. Germline-derived CDR1 and CDR2 are SGHRS and YFSETQ. This CDR3 has 15 residues. The CDR3 DNA, read in part, is TGCGCCAGCAGCTTGGCTCTAGACAGGGAACATGGC. This gives the protein CASSLALDREHG. The entire CDR3 sequence reads CASSLALDREHGYTF.

Concerning this clone: The read gets to within 3 residues of the CDR3 end, and the germline J gene fills in the rest. The chain combines TRBV28 with TRBJ2-7; 9 nucleotides line up with TRBD2. The germline CDR1 and CDR2 sequences are MDHEN and SYDVKM. The junction had 5 bases not matched to a gene; V was cut back by 8 bases and J by 6 bases. This CDR3 contains 12 residues. CDR3 amino acids: CASATSGAEQYF. The CDR3 bases that were read are TGTGCCAGCGCGACTAGCGGCGCCGAG.

With regard to this clone: A junction end diverges from the germline sequence, so it may reflect a read error. Other nucleotide sequences in the sample specify the same CDR3. The CDR3 sequence is CASSPQGTGNTIYF. The CDR3 bases that were read are TGTGCCAGCAGCCCACAGGGGACTGGAAACACA. This chain joins TRBV12-3 or TRBV12-4 and TRBJ1-3; 7 nucleotides line up with TRBD1. The CDR3 end falls 3 residues outside the read, so it is completed with the germline J gene. The CDR3 covers 14 residues.

Regarding this clone: The read stops 3 residues short of the end of the CDR3; the missing end is completed from the germline J gene. V usage is TRBV23-1 and J usage is TRBJ2-5; 7 bases agree with TRBD2. TRBV23-1 is given ORF status, its function remaining uncertain. The CDR3 length is 20 residues. V lost 4 bases, J lost 2 bases, and 22 bases stayed unmatched. The CDR3: CASSRGGFDGPGRSQETQYF. CDR3 DNA, as far as it was read: TGCGCCAGCAGTCGGGGGGGGTTTGATGGACCGGGACGAAGTCAAGAGACC.

This clone is called medium-sized based on its frequency. The CDR3 bases that were read are TGTGCCAGCAGCTCAGGGCGGGGGGGCTACGAG. Its translation is CASSSGRGGYE. The whole CDR3 reads CASSSGRGGYEQYF. V gene TRBV11-2 combines with J gene TRBJ2-7; 9 nucleotides agree with TRBD2. The read comes to an end 3 residues before the CDR3 does, leaving the germline J gene to fill in the end. Germline trimming cut 4 bases from V and 3 bases from J; bases unmatched to any gene: 4. This CDR3 has 14 residues. In germline, CDR1 is SGHAT, CDR2 FQNNGV.

This clone is labeled medium-sized based on frequency. The read stops 3 residues short of the end of the CDR3; the missing end is completed from the germline J gene. J is TRBJ1-1 and V is TRBV6-1, with D unclear. Germline V gene sequence: CDR1 MNHNS, CDR2 SASEGT. The CDR3 covers 14 residues. Trimming cost V 3 bases and J 2 bases, with 10 bases left between them. Partial CDR3 DNA: TGTGCCAGCAGTGATAGGGTCGGTAACACTGAA. This translates into CASSDRVGNTE. The whole CDR3 protein is CASSDRVGNTEAFF.

On this clone: The read gets to within 3 residues of the CDR3 end, and the germline J gene fills in the rest. This sample includes further DNA sequences coding for the same CDR3. The rearrangement joins TRBV18 to TRBJ1-1, with TRBD1 as a possible D gene (5 bases). Looked up from germline, CDR1 is KGHSH and CDR2 is LQKENI. The CDR3 is 14 amino acids. The covered CDR3 bases are TGTGCCAGCTCACCTGGGACTAGCGGTCTCGAG. This translates into CASSPGTSGLE. In full, the CDR3 reads CASSPGTSGLEAFF.

Considering frequency, this clone is large (0.1 to 1%). The CDR3 end is not reached by the read, which stops 3 residues before it; the germline J gene fills it in. The chain joins TRBV12-3 or TRBV12-4 to TRBJ1-1, with a possible D match to TRBD1 (6 bases). CDR3 length: 14 amino acids. Trimming stripped 3 bases from V and 5 bases from J, with 13 bases between. CDR3 region: CASSLGHMWTEAFF. CDR3 DNA (partial): TGTGCCAGCAGTTTGGGACACATGTGGACTGAA.

Of note for this clone: The read falls 3 residues short of the CDR3 end, and the missing part is taken from the germline J gene. V is TRBV18 and J is TRBJ1-5; 8 bases are shared with TRBD1. V shed 5 bases, J shed 0 bases, and the junction held 9 bases outside the gene matches. CDR3 length: 17 residues. CDR1 and CDR2 from the germline V gene are KGHSH and LQKENI. CDR3 amino acids: CASSESGTGYSNQPQHF. The CDR3 DNA, read in part, is TGTGCCAGCTCAGAATCCGGGACAGGTTATAGCAATCAGCCC.

By frequency, this clone registers medium-sized (0.01 to 0.1%). Coverage ceases 3 residues before the CDR3 finishes, and the germline J gene fills in the end. The chain is built from TRBV7-8 and TRBJ2-5; weak D call: TRBD1 (6 bases). The V end lost 1 base, the J end lost 5 bases, and 17 bases lay between the germline ends. In germline, CDR1 is SGHVS, CDR2 FQNEAQ. The CDR3 consists of 16 residues. The covered CDR3 bases are TGTGCCAGCAGCTTAGGGGACACCGCTTCCGGCGAGACC. It codes for CASSLGDTASGET. The complete CDR3 sequence is CASSLGDTASGETQYF.

This clone is labeled medium-sized based on frequency. Read sequence stops 3 residues before the CDR3 end, and the germline J gene provides the missing end. This rearrangement joins TRBV19 to TRBJ2-2; no reliable D call. Germline V gene sequence: CDR1 LNHDA, CDR2 SQIVND (reference sequence). The ends were cut back, 1 base at V and 5 bases at J, with 5 bases in the middle. The CDR3 contains 13 residues. CDR3 protein: CASSIALTGELFF. CDR3 bases read: TGTGCCAGTAGTATAGCCCTTACCGGGGAG.

Turning to this clone: Read data end 3 residues before the CDR3 end; the end is taken from the germline J gene. The chain uses TRBV28 and TRBJ2-5; D might be TRBD1 (7 bases). Germline V CDR1 and CDR2: MDHEN, SYDVKM. Trimming left V 2 bases short and J 5 bases short, with 12 bases between. This CDR3 spans 14 amino acids. CDR3 DNA (partial): TGTGCCAGCAGTTTACAGGGGGGATTGGAGACC. Translating it yields CASSLQGGLET. The entire CDR3 protein reads CASSLQGGLETQYF.

Measured by frequency, this clone is medium-sized. With the read ending 3 residues before the CDR3 end, the germline J gene is used to fill in that end. V usage is TRBV6-2 or TRBV6-3 and J usage is TRBJ1-2, with 7 bases identical to TRBD1. The germline CDR1 and CDR2 sequences are MNHEY and SVGEGT. The ends lost 7 bases at V and 4 bases at J; junction bases unmatched: 3. CDR3 length equals 12 residues. Incomplete CDR3 DNA: TGTGCCAGCAATACAGGGGCCTATGGC. It encodes CASNTGAYG. The whole CDR3 reads CASNTGAYGYTF.

This clone is identified as medium-sized from frequency. Sequencing ends 3 residues short of the CDR3 end; the germline J gene provides the rest. V usage is TRBV2 and J usage is TRBJ2-7; weak D call: TRBD1 (5 bases). The germline gives CDR1 SNHLY, CDR2 FYNNEI. The CDR3 contains 11 residues. V lost 4 bases and J lost 4, with 5 bases in between. CDR3 bases read: TGTGCCAGCAGTGCAGGGTACGAG. Translated: CASSAGYE. The whole CDR3 reads CASSAGYEQYF.

This clone is labeled medium-sized based on frequency. The read finishes 3 residues shy of the CDR3 end, and the germline J gene is used to complete it. V gene TRBV27 combines with J gene TRBJ1-6; TRBD1 matches 9 bases. J gave up 9 bases and V 6 bases, and 9 bases lay outside the gene matches. Per germline, CDR1 MNHEY and CDR2 SMNVEV (reference sequence). The CDR3 has 15 residues. The part of the CDR3 DNA that was read is TGTGCCAGCAGCCCAAGCGGGACAGGGATTTCACCC. Translation: CASSPSGTGISP. The entire CDR3 protein reads CASSPSGTGISPLHF.

A remark on this clone: Read sequence stops 3 residues before the CDR3 end, and the germline J gene provides the missing end. V and J are TRBV12-3 or TRBV12-4 and TRBJ2-5; TRBD2 matches at 9 bases. Unmatched junction bases numbered 8, after V lost 7 bases and J lost 5 bases. The CDR3 is 14 residues long. The CDR3 bases that were read are TGTGCCAGCAATCTGCGGGGGGGGTGGGAGACC. It translates to CASNLRGGWET. In full, the CDR3 is CASNLRGGWETQYF.

Worth noting for this clone: Other DNA sequences in this specimen translate into the identical CDR3. This chain's CDR3 is CASSLEAGEYSKNIYTF. Partial CDR3 DNA: TGTGCCAGCAGCTTAGAGGCAGGGGAATATTCCAAAAACATC. This rearrangement joins TRBV7-6 to TRBJ1-2; D is possibly TRBD1 (6 bases). The read falls 3 residues short of the CDR3 end, and the missing part is taken from the germline J gene. Per germline, CDR1 SGHVS and CDR2 FNYEAQ. There are 17 residues in the CDR3.

Judged by frequency, this clone is medium-sized. The read terminates 3 residues before the CDR3 end, so the remaining end is supplied by the germline J gene. The V call is TRBV28, the J call TRBJ1-2, with 7 bases identical to TRBD1. CDR1 and CDR2 from the germline V gene are MDHEN and SYDVKM. This CDR3 has 13 residues. Incomplete CDR3 DNA: TGTGCCAGCAGTTTCGCAGGGGGTGGAGGC. Translating gives CASSFAGGGG. The entire CDR3 reads CASSFAGGGGYTF.

Concerning this clone: The DNA ends 3 residues before the CDR3 does, and the rest of the CDR3 is filled in from the germline J gene. V and J are TRBV7-6 and TRBJ1-1; TRBD1 agrees at 7 bases. Germline CDR1 is SGHVS and CDR2 is FNYEAQ. The CDR3 length is 16 residues. This chain's CDR3 is CASSLGSGGSVETAFF. CDR3 DNA, as far as it was read: TGTGCCAGCAGCTTAGGCTCAGGGGGTTCCGTTGAGACA.